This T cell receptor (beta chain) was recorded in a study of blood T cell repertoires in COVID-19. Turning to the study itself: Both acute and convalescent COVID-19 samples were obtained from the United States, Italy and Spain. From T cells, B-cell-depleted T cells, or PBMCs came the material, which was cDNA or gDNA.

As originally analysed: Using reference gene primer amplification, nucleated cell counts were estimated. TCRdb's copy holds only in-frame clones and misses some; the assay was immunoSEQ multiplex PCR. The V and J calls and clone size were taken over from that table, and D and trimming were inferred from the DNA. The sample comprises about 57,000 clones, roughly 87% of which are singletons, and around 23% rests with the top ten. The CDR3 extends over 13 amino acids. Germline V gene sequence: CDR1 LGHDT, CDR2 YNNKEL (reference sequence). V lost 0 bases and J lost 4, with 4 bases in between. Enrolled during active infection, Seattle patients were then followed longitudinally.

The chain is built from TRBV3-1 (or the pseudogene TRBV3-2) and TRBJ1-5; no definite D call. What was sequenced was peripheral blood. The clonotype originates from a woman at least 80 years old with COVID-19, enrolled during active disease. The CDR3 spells CASSQDRNQPQHF. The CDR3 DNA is TGTGCCAGCAGCCAAGATCGGAATCAGCCCCAGCATTTT.